This TCR beta chain originates from a study of preoperative IRX-2 immunotherapy in early breast cancer. Regarding treatment: preoperative locoregional IRX-2 cytokine immunotherapy. The length of the CDR3 is 15 residues. From germline, CDR1 is SGHNT and CDR2 YENEEA. With 5 bases clipped from V and 6 bases from J, the junction kept 12 bases outside the gene matches. Some clones are missing from TCRdb's copy, which holds only in-frame ones; the method was immunoSEQ multiplex PCR. This sample carries tens of thousands of clones, approximately 89% of them seen once, and the ten largest clones take 1.5% to 2%.

The chain links TRBV11-3 to TRBJ1-2, with 7 bases matching TRBD1. The sequencing used tumor tissue, collected after IRX-2 immunotherapy. The origin of this receptor is a human donor with breast cancer. The CDR3 region has the DNA TGTGCCAGCAGCCAGGAAGTGACAGGGATGAATGGCTACACCTTC. This codes for CASSQEVTGMNGYTF.